Shown below are 5 T cell receptor beta chains from a single sample sequenced in a study of blood T cell repertoires in COVID-19. Sequenced by immunoSEQ multiplex PCR; TCRdb stores in-frame clones only, minus some. The table includes roughly 500,000 clones, approximately 92% detected once. Sequencing was performed on peripheral blood. Receptor source: a man aged 18 to 30 with COVID-19, enrolled during active disease.

The J gene is TRBJ2-7, the V gene TRBV11-2; the D gene is possibly TRBD2 (6 bases). V lost 1 base and J lost 5, with 21 bases in between. Germline values: CDR1 SGHAT, CDR2 FQNNGV. The CDR3 is 17 residues long. CDR3 bases: TGTGCCAGCAGCTTAGGGACTATGGGTTGGGAATTGAACGAGCAGTACTTC. It translates to CASSLGTMGWELNEQYF.

The V gene is TRBV7-8, the J gene TRBJ2-1, with a weak D call TRBD1 (8 bases). The CDR3 length is 16 residues. The V gene lost 7 bases and the J gene lost 0 bases, with 16 bases spanning the gap. Germline values: CDR1 SGHVS, CDR2 FQNEAQ. This chain's CDR3 is CASNPQGGSSYNEQFF. The CDR3 DNA follows: TGTGCCAGCAACCCACAGGGGGGGAGCTCCTACAATGAGCAGTTCTTC.

This rearrangement joins TRBV3-1 (or the pseudogene TRBV3-2) to TRBJ2-2; TRBD1 agrees at 8 bases. CDR1 and CDR2 (germline): LGHDT, YNNKEL (reference sequence). This CDR3 has 15 amino acids. J was trimmed by 1 base and V by 4 bases; bases with no gene match: 2. The CDR3 nucleotides are TGTGCCAGCAGCCTGGGACAGGAGAACACCGGGGAGCTGTTTTTT. Protein sequence: CASSLGQENTGELFF.

This chain joins TRBV10-2 and TRBJ1-3; D ambiguous. The V and J ends lost 0 bases and 0 bases respectively, with 6 bases between them. The V gene's germline CDR1 is WSHSY and CDR2 SAAADI. The CDR3 runs to 15 residues. In nucleotides, the CDR3 is TGCGCCAGCAGTGAGTCGAGGTCCTCTGGAAACACCATATATTTT. It translates to CASSESRSSGNTIYF.

The J gene is TRBJ2-1, the V gene TRBV7-9; 7 bases fit TRBD1. Per the germline V gene, CDR1 is SEHNR and CDR2 is FQNEAQ (reference sequence). CDR3 length equals 12 residues. Unmatched junction bases numbered 3, after V lost 5 bases and J lost 8 bases. CDR3 residues: CASSPQGDEQFF. The CDR3 DNA follows: TGTGCCAGCAGCCCGCAGGGGGATGAGCAGTTCTTC.